Reported below is one T cell receptor beta chain. Antigen unknown. Sequenced material consisted of expressed TCRB transcripts (all of the isolated RNA was reverse transcribed). Sequencing was performed with immunoSEQ multiplex PCR; in TCRdb, only in-frame clones are kept and a portion is missing. The table lists about 53,000 clones, around 50% of them singletons. These data originate in a study of beta chain features in type 1 diabetes. Study-level findings and limits: TCRB CDR3s were moderately but significantly shorter in Type 1 diabetes patients in all four CD4+ subsets. Among patients, naive, central memory and Treg TCRB repertoires appeared more similar than among healthy donors. Lower insertion and higher deletion counts appeared at VDJ junctions in type 1 diabetes patients.

Each of the CD4+ naive, central memory, regulatory and stem cell-like memory populations was sorted via CD45RO/CCR7/CD25/CD127/CD95/CD27. The CDR3 spans 15 residues. The V segment lost 4 bases and the J segment 4 bases; nucleotides outside the gene matches: 8. In germline, CDR1 is SGHRS, CDR2 YFSETQ. The source of this sequence is a middle-aged woman with type 1 diabetes. The sequenced sample consisted of Tregs from blood. The chain couples TRBV5-1 to TRBJ2-1, with TRBD1 matching 7 bases. The CDR3 sequence: CASSRDRVGYNEQFF. CDR3 coding DNA: TGCGCCAGCAGCCGAGACAGGGTAGGATACAATGAGCAGTTCTTC.